Following are 8 T cell receptor beta chains from one sample sequenced in a study of T-cell reconstitution after alpha-beta-depleted transplantation in children. Preparation of the TCRbeta library used unique molecular identifiers. TCRdb recomputed calls from the PCR reads with MiXCR, one row per CDR3 protein. The table has approximately 420,000 distinct CDR3 sequences, around 9.9% seen once. Here the sequenced sample was PBMCs from the stem cell graft donor, taken from the stem cell graft. The receptors shown here come from a human donor who donated a stem cell graft to a child with acute myeloid leukemia.

This clonotype was observed at least ten times. The genes are TRBV6-5 and TRBJ2-2; no definite D call. Germline-derived CDR1 and CDR2 are MNHEY and SVGAGI. The V end lost 0 bases, the J end lost 5 bases, and 7 bases lay between the germline ends. This CDR3 is built from 14 residues. This CDR3 reads CASSYSAVTGELFF. DNA for the CDR3: TGTGCCAGCAGTTACTCGGCAGTTACCGGGGAGCTGTTTTTT.

In nucleotides, the CDR3 is TGCAGCGTTGAAGATTGGTACAGGGATCAAGAGACCCAGTACTTC. As protein: CSVEDWYRDQETQYF. This chain uses TRBV29-1 with TRBJ2-5; the D gene is possibly TRBD1 (6 bases). V shed 0 bases and J shed 2 bases, with 13 bases lying between them. CDR1 SQVTM and CDR2 ANQGSEA come from the germline V gene. This CDR3 has 15 residues.

This clonotype showed up many times. CDR3 DNA: TGTGCCAGCAGTTCCGAGGGAGGGTTGTCCTACGAGCAGTACTTC. It codes for CASSSEGGLSYEQYF. The J gene is TRBJ2-7, the V gene TRBV27, with 7 bases lining up with TRBD2. The CDR3 length is 15 residues. With V trimmed by 4 bases and J by 1 base, 7 bases remained unmatched. Germline values: CDR1 MNHEY, CDR2 SMNVEV (reference sequence).

The genes are TRBV20-1 and TRBJ2-1; TRBD2 agrees at 9 bases. After removal of 1 base from V and 9 bases from J, the junction contained 4 bases not matched to a gene. CDR1 is DFQATT, CDR2 SNEGSKA, per germline (reference sequence). CDR3 length: 13 amino acids. The CDR3 sequence is CSARGSGSFEQFF. The CDR3, as DNA: TGCAGTGCTAGAGGTAGCGGGAGTTTTGAGCAGTTCTTC.

The chain couples TRBV5-6 to TRBJ1-5; D call uncertain. The CDR3 extends over 15 amino acids. Trimming removed 2 bases from V and 2 bases from J, with 11 bases in between. In germline, CDR1 is SGHDT, CDR2 YYEEEE. Here the CDR3 DNA reads TGTGCCAGCAGCTTTATGCCCGGGGGCAATCAGCCCCAGCATTTT. Its translation is CASSFMPGGNQPQHF.

The genes are TRBV12-3 or TRBV12-4 and TRBJ1-2; no clear D gene. Trimming removed 0 bases at V and 8 bases at J, with 13 bases between. The CDR3 has 14 amino acids. The CDR3 DNA is TGTGCCAGCAGTTTAGCGCCAAGGCTTATGGGCTACACCTTC. As protein: CASSLAPRLMGYTF.

In this sample, this clonotype turned up many times. The rearrangement links TRBV5-6 to TRBJ2-3, with D hard to call. CDR3 length equals 13 residues. Looked up from germline, CDR1 is SGHDT and CDR2 is YYEEEE. V was shortened by 3 bases and J by 7 bases, with 12 bases between the two germline ends. The DNA of the CDR3 is TGTGCCAGCAGCTCCGCCGCCGAGCATACGCAGTATTTT. This gives the protein CASSSAAEHTQYF.

A note on this clonotype: One end of the junction fails to match germline, which may point to a read error. The chain carries TRBV20-1 and TRBJ2-7, with a possible D match to TRBD2 (6 bases). This CDR3 is 12 amino acids long. CDR1 DFQATT and CDR2 SNEGSKA come from the germline V gene (reference sequence). CDR3 sequence: CSAVAETYDQYF. CDR3 coding DNA: TGCAGTGCTGTAGCGGAGACCTACGACCAGTACTTC.